The 17 T cell receptor beta chains presented below share a single source sample, sequenced in a study of T cells in Graves' hyperthyroidism and ophthalmopathy. What was amplified from RNA transcripts were TCR beta CDR3 regions. Primed by the HTBI set, a first-round RT-PCR was run on the TCR CDR3. Via MiXCR, TCRdb re-called the multiplex PCR reads, giving one row per CDR3 protein. Altogether 470,000 or so distinct CDR3 sequences are present, around 20% being singletons, with the ten largest covering about 26%. The specimen was blood. Receptors were obtained from a young man with Graves' hyperthyroidism.

This clonotype was seen many times. The chain couples TRBV5-1 to TRBJ2-7; tentatively, D is TRBD1 or TRBD2 (5 bases each). V gave up 4 bases and J gave up 4 bases, with 18 bases separating them. The CDR3 has 15 amino acids. Germline V lookup: CDR1 SGHRS, CDR2 YFSETQ. The CDR3 reads CASSLEEGFVYEQYF. The CDR3 DNA sequence: TGCGCCAGCAGCCTTGAAGAGGGGTTTGTTTACGAGCAGTACTTC.

At least ten counts were recorded for this clonotype. The chain links TRBV6-5 to TRBJ2-7, with D possibly TRBD1 on 6 matching bases. Germline CDR1 is MNHEY and CDR2 is SVGAGI. This CDR3 is built from 15 residues. V shed 4 bases and J shed 6 bases, with 19 bases lying between them. The CDR3 DNA reads TGTGCCAGCAGTTCGACCGGGACACTCCTACTCGAGCAGTACTTC. It is translated as CASSSTGTLLLEQYF.

Remarks on this clonotype: A much larger clone lies a single base off, so this may be a read error. The chain employs TRBV5-1 and TRBJ2-7; TRBD2 matches 9 bases. CDR3 size: 14 residues. Germline V gives CDR1 SGHRS, CDR2 YFSETQ. As DNA, the CDR3 is TGCGCCAGCACCCCCTCTAGCGGGACGAGCGAGCAGTGCTTC. It is translated as CASTPSSGTSEQCF.

This clonotype was recorded a few times. The chain joins TRBV28 to TRBJ2-7; D unresolved. There are 15 residues in the CDR3. Trimming removed 2 bases from V and 1 base from J, with 12 bases in between. Germline assignment: CDR1 MDHEN and CDR2 SYDVKM. CDR3 nucleotide sequence: TGTGCCAGCAGTTTACACACCCTGGGGTCCTACGAGCAGTACTTC. It is translated as CASSLHTLGSYEQYF.

This clonotype was observed many times. V is TRBV12-3 or TRBV12-4 and J is TRBJ1-5; TRBD1 matches at 7 bases. The CDR3 is made up of 16 amino acids. Germline trimming cut 1 base from V and 4 bases from J; bases unmatched to any gene: 7. In nucleotides, the CDR3 is TGTGCCAGCAGTTTAGGTCCAGGGGGGTGGAATCAGCCCCAGCATTTT. Translating it yields CASSLGPGGWNQPQHF.

In this sample, this clonotype turned up a few times. The V and J genes are TRBV5-6 and TRBJ1-1; a possible D gene is TRBD1 (6 bases). The ends were cut back, 0 bases at V and 1 base at J, with 10 bases in the middle. The CDR3 totals 15 residues. Looked up from germline, CDR1 is SGHDT and CDR2 is YYEEEE. CDR3 region: CASSLAKQGNTEAFF. CDR3 in DNA: TGTGCCAGCAGCTTGGCCAAACAGGGGAACACTGAAGCTTTCTTT.

A few counts support this clonotype. The chain combines TRBV18 with TRBJ1-2; D not certain. This CDR3 has 15 residues. CDR1 and CDR2 from the germline V gene are KGHSH and LQKENI. Trimming pared 3 bases from V and 6 bases from J, leaving 17 bases between. CDR3 coding DNA: TGTGCCAGCTCACCGCACCTGGACGTCAACCATGGCTACACCTTC. Protein sequence: CASSPHLDVNHGYTF. Looking up the rest from reference TRBV18 and TRBJ1-2 gives the full variable domain: NAGVMQNPRHLVRRRGQEARLRCSPMKGHSHVYWYRQLPEEGLKFMVYLQKENIIDESGMPKERFSAEFPKEGPSILRIQQVVRGDSAAYFCASSPHLDVNHGYTFGSGTRLTVV.

This clonotype was recorded at least ten times. This sequence joins TRBV7-6 and TRBJ2-7; D is possibly TRBD1 (6 bases). With 1 base removed from V and 5 bases from J, the gap between germline ends came to 12 bases. The V gene's germline CDR1 is SGHVS and CDR2 FNYEAQ. This CDR3 is 14 amino acids long. The CDR3 coding sequence is TGTGCCAGCAGCTTAGTGCCAGGGGACGACGAGCAGTACTTC. This translates into CASSLVPGDDEQYF.

This clonotype was counted only a few times. This rearrangement joins TRBV4-1 to TRBJ2-5; 11 nucleotides agree with TRBD2. V gave up 1 base and J gave up 5 bases; unmatched junction bases: 3. CDR1 MGHRA and CDR2 YSYEKL come from the germline V gene. CDR3 length: 15 amino acids. CDR3 residues: CASSQGTSGWETQYF. The DNA for the CDR3 is TGCGCCAGCAGCCAAGGGACTAGCGGGTGGGAGACCCAGTACTTC.

This clonotype was counted at least ten times. The chain has TRBV6-2 or TRBV6-3 and TRBJ2-7, with D perhaps TRBD2 (6 bases). The V end lost 6 bases, the J end lost 3 bases, and 18 bases lay between the germline ends. Germline assignment: CDR1 MNHEY and CDR2 SVGEGT. CDR3 length equals 15 residues. The CDR3 DNA sequence: TGTGCCAGCAGACTACGGCCAGGGACTGACTACGAGCAGTACTTC. The encoded protein is CASRLRPGTDYEQYF.

The table lists this clonotype with many counts. The chain recombines TRBV12-3 or TRBV12-4 with TRBJ2-5; 7 bases fit TRBD2. V lost 5 bases and J lost 2; bases outside the gene matches: 11. The CDR3 extends over 16 amino acids. CDR3 sequence: CASSLDAGTNQETQYF. The CDR3 nucleotides read TGTGCCAGCAGTCTAGACGCCGGGACTAATCAAGAGACCCAGTACTTC.

The V call is TRBV5-1, the J call TRBJ2-5; 8 bases line up with TRBD2. V shed 0 bases and J 4 bases; nucleotides not matched to a gene: 8. CDR1 is SGHRS, CDR2 YFSETQ, per germline. The CDR3 sequence is 16 residues long. The CDR3 is CASSLGGLEIGETQYF. The CDR3 region has the DNA TGCGCCAGCAGCTTGGGGGGACTAGAAATCGGAGAGACCCAGTACTTC.

This clonotype was seen many times. The genes are TRBV12-5 and TRBJ2-4; TRBD1 matches at 7 bases. This CDR3 has 15 amino acids. V trimming: 5 bases; J trimming: 8 bases; junction bases outside the gene matches: 12. Germline CDR1 and CDR2: LGHNT and FRNRAP. The CDR3 region is CASGQTPRGTDIQYF. In DNA, the CDR3 is TGTGCTAGTGGTCAGACCCCCAGGGGGACGGACATTCAGTACTTC.

This clonotype turned up a few times. The CDR3 sequence: CASSQEMGHQPQHF. CDR3 DNA sequence: TGTGCCAGCAGCCAAGAAATGGGGCATCAGCCCCAGCATTTT. This sequence joins TRBV3-1 and TRBJ1-5, with D tentatively TRBD1 (5 bases). In germline, CDR1 is LGHDT, CDR2 YNNKEL (reference sequence). The CDR3 is 14 residues long. Trimming pared 0 bases from V and 5 bases from J, leaving 8 bases between.

This clonotype was picked up a small number of times. The chain recombines TRBV14 with TRBJ2-7, with 7 positions matching TRBD2. Germline CDR1 reads SGHDN; CDR2 reads FVKESK. J lost 3 bases, V lost 0 bases, and 5 bases had no gene match. There are 15 residues in the CDR3. The CDR3 loop reads CASSQEPSGVYEQYF. The CDR3 DNA reads TGTGCCAGCAGCCAAGAACCCAGCGGGGTCTACGAGCAGTACTTC.

This clonotype has just a few counts. J is TRBJ1-2 and V is TRBV12-3 or TRBV12-4; 9 bases fit TRBD1. The CDR3 contains 12 residues. Trimming at V came to 1 base and at J to 14 bases, leaving 5 bases not matched to a gene. The CDR3 coding sequence is TGTGCCAGCAGTTTAGGGGACAGGGTAAATACCTTC. Protein product: CASSLGDRVNTF.

There are many counts of this clonotype. This sequence joins TRBV4-1 and TRBJ1-5; 8 bases are shared with TRBD1. The CDR3 consists of 14 residues. V was clipped by 5 bases and J by 2 bases; unmatched bases: 2. Per the germline V gene, CDR1 is MGHRA and CDR2 is YSYEKL. DNA for the CDR3: TGCGCCAGCAGCGACAGGGGTGGCAATCAGCCCCAGCATTTT. Residues: CASSDRGGNQPQHF.